This T cell receptor beta chain was profiled in a study of control samples from healthy donors and cancer patients. The CDR3 has 15 amino acids. Trimming left V 7 bases short and J 5 bases short, with 18 bases between. Per germline, CDR1 SGHAT and CDR2 FQNNGV. The method was immunoSEQ multiplex PCR; TCRdb's version includes in-frame clones alone and lacks a portion of them. Here the sample spans about 120,000 clones, roughly 93% being singletons. The chain joins TRBV11-2 to TRBJ2-1; TRBD1 or TRBD2 may be the D gene (6 bases each). This receptor was taken from a man aged 30 to 45 in good health. Sequenced material: blood. CDR3 region: CASTRGAERNNEQFF. The DNA for the CDR3 is TGTGCCAGCACAAGGGGGGCGGAGCGGAACAATGAGCAGTTCTTC.